The 16 T cell receptor beta chains listed next were all sequenced from one sample in a study of T-cell memory formation after mild COVID-19. TCRdb redid the calling of the 5' RACE reads with MiXCR, one entry per CDR3 protein. The table records just under 550,000 distinct CDR3 sequences, just over 20% of them present only once. Material for sequencing was PBMCs or a T cell subset sorted from them (not recorded which). The receptors derive from an adult woman who had mild COVID-19 (a few samples of this study predate the infection). Cell type and time point are not known.

This clonotype was seen a few times. The chain links TRBV25-1 to TRBJ2-3; tentative D call: TRBD1 (6 bases). This CDR3 region has 14 residues. Germline-derived CDR1 and CDR2 are MGHDK and SYGVNS. V shed 5 bases and J shed 2 bases, with 11 bases lying between them. CDR3 in amino acids: CASSYRTATDTQYF. The CDR3, as DNA: TGTGCCAGCAGTTATAGGACAGCCACAGATACGCAGTATTTT.

J is TRBJ2-5 and V is TRBV2; TRBD2 is a possible D gene (5 bases). Germline V gives CDR1 SNHLY, CDR2 FYNNEI. Trimming removed 1 base at V and 1 base at J, with 19 bases between. The CDR3 runs 18 residues. The CDR3 is CASSEDYERPFSQETQYF. CDR3 DNA sequence: TGTGCCAGCAGTGAAGATTACGAGCGGCCCTTTTCCCAAGAGACCCAGTACTTC.

This clonotype occurred a few times. The chain couples TRBV29-1 to TRBJ2-1, with 7 bases lining up with TRBD2. Trimming removed 6 bases from V and 7 bases from J; junction bases left unmatched: 9. Germline lookup yields CDR1 SQVTM and CDR2 ANQGSEA. The CDR3 totals 13 residues. The DNA for the CDR3 is TGCAGCGTAGATACAAGGACTAGAAATGAGCAGTTCTTC. This sequence encodes CSVDTRTRNEQFF.

This clonotype was observed a few times. The chain couples TRBV20-1 to TRBJ1-2; TRBD1 agrees at 8 bases. The CDR3 loop spans 15 amino acids. J lost 3 bases, V lost 2 bases, and 8 bases had no gene match. Germline CDR1 is DFQATT and CDR2 is SNEGSKA (reference sequence). In DNA, the CDR3 is TGCAGTGCTAGACCTCTACAGGGGGTCTACTATGGCTACACCTTC. Amino acids: CSARPLQGVYYGYTF.

This clonotype has more than one count but fewer than ten. The rearrangement uses TRBV7-2 and TRBJ1-1; possibly TRBD1 for D (5 bases). This CDR3 has 12 residues. Per the germline V gene, CDR1 is SGHTA and CDR2 is FQGNSA. V shed 4 bases and J shed 9 bases, with 12 bases lying between them. The CDR3 here is CASSSFRVKAFF. The CDR3 nucleotides are TGTGCCAGCAGCTCGTTCAGGGTGAAAGCTTTCTTT.

This clonotype was detected a few times. J is TRBJ2-5 and V is TRBV27, with TRBD1 as a possible D gene (6 bases). This CDR3 has 15 amino acids. Germline lookup yields CDR1 MNHEY and CDR2 SMNVEV (reference sequence). Trimming pared 5 bases from V and 4 bases from J, leaving 17 bases between. CDR3 nucleotide sequence: TGTGCCAGCAGTCCTCGAGGGACACGGGGAGAGACCCAGTACTTC. It encodes CASSPRGTRGETQYF.

This clonotype was detected a few times. The rearrangement links TRBV27 to TRBJ2-3, with 7 bases matching TRBD2. The V segment lost 2 bases and the J segment 5 bases; nucleotides outside the gene matches: 13. The germline V gene has CDR1 MNHEY and CDR2 SMNVEV (reference sequence). The CDR3 runs 17 residues. The CDR3 region is CASSLPGGSGPRDTQYF. CDR3 coding DNA: TGTGCCAGCAGTTTACCCGGGGGTAGCGGGCCCCGAGATACGCAGTATTTT.

This rearrangement joins TRBV24-1 to TRBJ2-3; either TRBD1 or TRBD2 may fit D (5 bases each). V gave up 1 base and J gave up 2 bases, with 15 bases separating them. The CDR3 runs 17 residues. Germline V gene data show CDR1 as KGHDR and CDR2 as SFDVKD. The CDR3 region has the DNA TGTGCCACCAGTGATTTTACCGGGGCCGAACCCACAGATACGCAGTATTTT. It encodes CATSDFTGAEPTDTQYF.

The genes are TRBV29-1 and TRBJ1-4, with D maybe TRBD1 (6 bases). V was clipped by 6 bases and J by 8 bases, with 10 bases between them. CDR3 length: 11 amino acids. Germline lookup yields CDR1 SQVTM and CDR2 ANQGSEA. CDR3 protein: CSVRDIEKLFF. DNA for the CDR3: TGCAGCGTCCGGGACATCGAAAAACTGTTTTTT.

This clonotype was seen more than once but under ten times. This rearrangement joins TRBV7-9 to TRBJ1-3, with 7 nucleotides matching TRBD1. The CDR3 sequence is 18 residues long. V lost 1 base, J lost 0 bases, and 9 bases stayed unmatched. Germline V gene lookup returns CDR1 SEHNR and CDR2 FQNEAQ (reference sequence). Written as DNA, the CDR3 is TGTGCCAGCAGCTTAGAGGCAAGGGGACAGCCCTCTGGAAACACCATATATTTT. Translating gives CASSLEARGQPSGNTIYF.

A few counts support this clonotype. The CDR3 loop is CASSQNPPGGYTF. DNA for the CDR3: TGTGCCAGCAGCCAAAACCCCCCCGGTGGCTACACCTTC. J is TRBJ1-2 and V is TRBV12-3 or TRBV12-4, with D unclear. V was shortened by 6 bases and J by 7 bases, with 15 bases between the two germline ends. This CDR3 is built from 13 residues.

This clonotype showed up just a few times. This chain links TRBV5-6 with TRBJ2-1; D might be TRBD1 (6 bases). The germline V gene has CDR1 SGHDT and CDR2 YYEEEE. V was clipped by 0 bases and J by 9 bases, with 16 bases between them. The CDR3 has 15 amino acids. The CDR3 nucleotides read TGTGCCAGCAGCTTGGGGAGGCAGGGGCGAGGTGAGCAGTTCTTC. Residues: CASSLGRQGRGEQFF.

This clonotype was seen a handful of times. This rearrangement joins TRBV13 to TRBJ2-3; 10 bases agree with TRBD2. This CDR3 has 18 residues. The ends lost 5 bases at V and 0 bases at J; junction bases unmatched: 11. Germline CDR1 is PRHDT and CDR2 is FYEKMQ (reference sequence). CDR3 sequence reads: CASSPEASGGPSTDTQYF. CDR3 sequence (DNA): TGTGCCAGCAGCCCAGAGGCTAGCGGGGGCCCTAGCACAGATACGCAGTATTTT.

V and J are TRBV4-1 and TRBJ2-7, with 14 bases lining up with TRBD2. Germline lookup yields CDR1 MGHRA and CDR2 YSYEKL. V shed 2 bases and J 1 base; nucleotides not matched to a gene: 4. This CDR3 is built from 17 residues. DNA for the CDR3: TGCGCCAGCAGCCAACCCGGACTAGCGGGGGGTTCCTACGAGCAGTACTTC. It yields the protein CASSQPGLAGGSYEQYF.

In its sample, this clonotype was seen a few times. The chain couples TRBV29-1 to TRBJ2-1; 8 positions match TRBD2. Germline V gene sequence: CDR1 SQVTM, CDR2 ANQGSEA. The CDR3 sequence is 11 residues long. The CDR3 coding sequence is TGCGGACTAGCCGTATACAATGAGCAGTTCTTC. It translates to CGLAVYNEQFF.

The chain employs TRBV5-6 and TRBJ2-7; 11 bases fit TRBD2. The CDR3 length is 16 residues. CDR1 and CDR2 (germline): SGHDT, YYEEEE. The ends lost 2 bases at V and 2 bases at J; junction bases unmatched: 6. The CDR3 sequence is CASSLLAGDSPYEQYF. CDR3 nucleotide sequence: TGTGCCAGCAGCTTACTAGCGGGAGATTCCCCCTACGAGCAGTACTTC.